Each of the 4 T cell receptor beta chains below was sequenced from the same sample in a study of blood T cell repertoires in COVID-19. Method: immunoSEQ multiplex PCR; TCRdb's copy keeps in-frame clones and lacks some. The table has approximately 100,000 clones, about 85% seen once. Material: peripheral blood. These receptors all stem from a human donor in a cohort sampled during active COVID-19.

Points on this clone: This CDR3 fails to terminate in the conserved phenylalanine or tryptophan, so it likely reflects a read error. No DNA is shown, since the ends of the CDR3 on it are uncertain; the CDR3 is the one TCRdb lists. The rearrangement uses TRBV6-6 and TRBJ2-7; no check of the table's D call, TRBD1, against the DNA was made. Germline V gene data show CDR1 as MNHNY and CDR2 as SVGAGI (reference sequence). The CDR3 length is 14 residues, termini included. CDR3 residues: CASSYRVRSQGFSI.

This chain uses TRBV7-2 with TRBJ2-7; 8 bases are shared with TRBD1. This CDR3 region has 14 residues. Looked up from germline, CDR1 is SGHTA and CDR2 is FQGNSA. After removal of 3 bases from V and 4 bases from J, the junction contained 5 bases not matched to a gene. The DNA for the CDR3 is TGTGCCAGCAGCTTTGGACAGGGTATTTACGAGCAGTACTTC. This codes for CASSFGQGIYEQYF.

The chain carries TRBV4-3 and TRBJ1-2, with a weak D call TRBD1 (5 bases). Germline assignment: CDR1 LGHNA and CDR2 YSLEER. The length of the CDR3 is 15 residues. Trimming stripped 5 bases from V and 6 bases from J, with 19 bases between. The DNA for the CDR3 is TGCGCCAGCAGCTCCCGGAGCGTACAGGCCGATGGCTACACCTTC. The encoded protein is CASSSRSVQADGYTF.

This clone occurred many times. CDR3: CASSLSLGHSGNTIYF. In DNA form, the CDR3 reads TGTGCCAGCAGTTTAAGTCTGGGCCACTCTGGAAACACCATATATTTT. The V gene is TRBV28, the J gene TRBJ1-3, with D uncertain. V shed 2 bases and J shed 0 bases, with 11 bases lying between them. Per the germline V gene, CDR1 is MDHEN and CDR2 is SYDVKM. CDR3 length: 16 residues.